These 5 T cell receptor beta chains originate from one sample sequenced in a study of cytomegalovirus exposure and HLA in healthy donors (dated by TCRdb to the late 2010s). The library was made by the immunoSEQ multiplex PCR assay. For the multiplex PCR, a mixture combining 60 forward primers for TCR Vbeta segments and 13 reverse primers for TCR Jbeta segments was used. The immuneACCESS repertoire file appears here via TCRdb, limited to in-frame rearrangements. These files lack a portion of the clones; in checked studies, under half of the deficit traces to unresolved V genes, and the cause of the others is not known. This sample holds about 180,000 clones; around 75% were observed only once. 2.9% of the sample is taken by the ten largest. The specimen was PBMCs. The receptors derive from a male donor in good health and CMV-seronegative.

This clone was observed a few times. The chain links TRBV10-1 to TRBJ2-3; 9 positions agree with TRBD2. Germline V gives CDR1 WNHNN, CDR2 SYGVQD (reference sequence). V trimming: 7 bases; J trimming: 0 bases; junction bases outside the gene matches: 8. CDR3 length: 16 amino acids. In DNA, the CDR3 is TGCGCCAGCACCCCCCTAGCGGGGAGAAGCACAGATACGCAGTATTTT. As protein: CASTPLAGRSTDTQYF.

DNA of the CDR3: TGTGCCATCAGTGGGGGGACAGGGCCTTACGAGCAGTACTTC. Encoded protein: CAISGGTGPYEQYF. This chain connects TRBV10-3 to TRBJ2-5, with 9 bases fitting TRBD1. The end of the DNA fits TRBJ2-7 better, so the J call may be wrong. Germline V CDR1 and CDR2: ENHRY, SYGVKD. This CDR3 spans 14 amino acids.

The chain combines TRBV2 with TRBJ1-5; TRBD1 might be the D (6 bases). The CDR3 contains 13 residues. V was shortened by 6 bases and J by 9 bases, with 15 bases between the two germline ends. The V gene's germline CDR1 is SNHLY and CDR2 FYNNEI. The CDR3 here is CASRLQGPPPQHF. DNA of the CDR3: TGTGCCAGCAGGTTACAGGGACCTCCGCCCCAGCATTTT.

The gene calls are TRBV29-1 and TRBJ2-3, with 8 bases that match TRBD2. Germline trimming cut 1 base from V and 4 bases from J; bases unmatched to any gene: 16. This CDR3 has 18 amino acids. Germline V gene data show CDR1 as SQVTM and CDR2 as ANQGSEA. The CDR3 nucleotides are TGCAGCGTTGAAGCCTCCGGGACTAGAAGCCTTTTGGCAGATACGCAGTATTTT. Translated, it gives CSVEASGTRSLLADTQYF.

The V and J genes are TRBV27 and TRBJ2-3; 8 bases fit TRBD1. V was pared by 6 bases and J by 4 bases, with 12 bases of the junction left unmatched. Germline values: CDR1 MNHEY, CDR2 SMNVEV (reference sequence). CDR3 length: 16 amino acids. In DNA, the CDR3 is TGTGCCAGCAGACTCTATGGACAGGGAGTACCAGATACGCAGTATTTT. Protein product: CASRLYGQGVPDTQYF.